This T cell receptor (beta chain) was found in a study of CD8 T cells in ankylosing spondylitis (dated by TCRdb to about 2017). Describing the broader study: The study profiled T cell receptor beta repertoires in healthy donors and ankylosing spondylitis patients to find disease-linked TCR variants. The whole study cohort included roughly 110 healthy donors and 20 to 25 ankylosing spondylitis patients. Samples of peripheral blood were taken, and for ankylosing spondylitis patients, synovial fluid was collected as well. Overall results and qualifications from the work: The disease-linked clones were reported to be significantly enriched in matched synovial fluid samples from ankylosing spondylitis patients. Some of the motif variants had been reported before in the synovial fluid and blood of reactive arthritis patients, a finding that suggests common disease-initiation mechanisms. Blood from ankylosing spondylitis patients appeared to be characterized by a TCR beta motif composed of under 10 highly homologous amino acid variants. The disease-linked clones showed a CD8+ phenotype and occurred at relatively low frequencies in peripheral blood.

The table lists this clonotype with many counts. Its antigen target is currently unknown. No per-base quality is available; no much larger clone lies one base away. The germline ends are 17 bases apart after V is trimmed by 7 bases and J by 7 bases. The CDR3 covers 14 residues, taking in both the cysteine and the phenylalanine. Only the CDR3 DNA is retained, 42 bases long and in frame from the first base. TCRdb records Illumina HiSeq 2500 as the sequencer. Quantitative 5'-RACE with molecular barcodes was the method used to prepare the TCR beta libraries. The study's own analysis went as follows. A new computational method based on a probabilistic model of VDJ rearrangement was used to identify disease-linked TCR variants. The raw public data were reprocessed by TCRdb itself: fastp quality trimming at Q25, MiXCR clonotype calling, in-frame beta chains only. Under each unique CDR3 protein, matching rows form one entry showing the most common genes and DNA. These V and J calls rely on TCRdb rather than the paper's analysis. The table for this sample lists around 330,000 distinct CDR3 sequences; around 10% of them were counted only once. The ten top clones hold about 10% of the sample.

The rearranged chain carries TRBV12-3 or TRBV12-4 and TRBJ2-1; the D segment might be TRBD1 or TRBD2, since each matches 5 bases. What was sequenced was blood, either unsorted or a sorted T cell fraction (not recorded which). This sequence was found in a female donor with ankylosing spondylitis or in good health (not recorded which). The CDR3 region: CASTRGSGQNEQFF. The DNA sequence is given as TGTGCCAGCACTAGAGGATCGGGGCAGAATGAGCAGTTCTTC.